This T cell receptor beta chain came from a study of CD8+CD57+ T cells in acquired aplastic anemia. About the study: Sorted CD4+ and CD8+ cell DNA averaged roughly 3.2 ug.

Patients selected for sequencing had displayed CD8+CD57+ cell expansion by flow cytometry. CDR1 is SGHRS and CDR2 is YFSETQ in the germline V gene. The CDR3 spans 11 residues. Trimming removed 5 bases from V and 5 bases from J, with 8 bases in between. It was genomic DNA that served as the template for profiling TCR beta VDJ and CDR3. One entry per CDR3 protein, called by TCRdb with MiXCR from the reads. The sample shows about 190,000 distinct CDR3 sequences, around half of them seen only once. The rearrangement links TRBV5-1 to TRBJ2-7, with unresolved D. Sequencing was carried out using sorted CD4+, CD8+, or CD8+CD57+ T cells (not recorded which) from PBMCs. The clonotype was recovered from a human donor with aplastic anemia. In DNA form, the CDR3 reads TGCGCCAGCAGGACTTTCAACGAGCAGTACTTC. The encoded protein is CASRTFNEQYF.